In this sample, the clone carrying this TCR beta chain turned up many times. The target antigen is unknown. The source of the sample is a study of glioma-infiltrating T cells. TCR alpha and beta CDR3 regions were amplified from RNA using iRepertoire nested multiplex PCR. TCRdb reprocessed the multiplex PCR reads via MiXCR and lists one record per CDR3 protein. The repertoire holds 12,000 or so distinct CDR3 sequences, with around 27% as singletons. Study results and limitations: Tissue and blood shared very few CDR3 sequences. Gliomas, especially low-grade, showed above-expected tissue-blood divergence; non-neoplastic patients showed below.

Germline V gives CDR1 SEHNR, CDR2 FQNEAQ (reference sequence). Trimming took off 3 bases at V and 14 bases at J, with 11 bases between the two ends. This CDR3 spans 12 amino acids. The receptor comes from a human donor with low-grade glioma or glioblastoma, undergoing nonglioma brain surgery, or in good health (not recorded which). The sample was glioma tissue, nonneoplastic brain tissue, or PBMCs (not recorded which). The chain has TRBV7-9 and TRBJ1-6; no definite D call. The CDR3 bases are TGTGCCAGCAGCTTTGACCTTTTAGCCCTCCACTTT. This translates into CASSFDLLALHF.